Below, 30 T cell receptor beta chains from the same sample are listed, as sequenced in a study of T cells in women clearing cervical HPV infection. Data came from immunoSEQ multiplex PCR; TCRdb stores just in-frame clones and leaves some out. In total, the table holds around 23,000 clones. The sample comprised blood buffy coat. The receptors come from a woman between 18 and 69 years old with a cervical HPV16 infection that either progressed to CIN3+ or cleared (not recorded which).

Note on this clone: The CDR3 goes on 3 residues after the read ends, and that part is filled in from the germline J gene. The rearrangement links TRBV18 to TRBJ1-1; no clear D. Germline V gene data show CDR1 as KGHSH and CDR2 as LQKENI. This CDR3 spans 18 amino acids. Trimming took off 1 base at V and 4 bases at J, with 22 bases between the two ends. CDR3 sequence reads: CASSPQGIAGTESTEAFF. Partial CDR3 DNA: TGTGCCAGCTCACCACAGGGCATCGCAGGTACGGAGAGCACTGAA.

Partial CDR3 DNA: TGTGCCAGCAGCCCTCCCGGGACAGAGCCTTACGAG. This encodes CASSPPGTEPYE. The whole CDR3 sequence reads CASSPPGTEPYEQYF. This chain connects TRBV7-9 to TRBJ2-7, with TRBD1 matching over 7 bases. Sequencing ends 3 residues short of the CDR3 end; the germline J gene provides the rest. Germline CDR1 is SEHNR and CDR2 is FQNEAQ (reference sequence). V gave up 5 bases and J gave up 4 bases; unmatched junction bases: 11. This CDR3 region has 15 residues.

As concerns this clone: Read sequence stops 3 residues before the CDR3 end, and the germline J gene provides the missing end. This sequence joins TRBV5-1 and TRBJ2-5; 10 positions agree with TRBD2. J was trimmed by 5 bases and V by 4 bases; bases with no gene match: 11. CDR3 size: 16 residues. CDR1 is SGHRS and CDR2 is YFSETQ in the germline V gene. The CDR3 loop is CASSAASGRDMETQYF. The CDR3 bases that were read are TGCGCCAGCAGCGCCGCTAGCGGGAGAGATATGGAGACC. Based on the CDR3 plus reference TRBV5-1 and TRBJ2-5, the full variable domain is KAGVTQTPRYLIKTRGQQVTLSCSPISGHRSVSWYQQTPGQGLQFLFEYFSETQRNKGNFPGRFSGRQFSNSRSEMNVSTLELGDSALYLCASSAASGRDMETQYFGPGTRLLVL.

As to this clone: The read halts 3 residues ahead of the CDR3 end, with the missing end drawn from the germline J gene. The chain couples TRBV5-1 to TRBJ2-5, with 9 nucleotides matching TRBD1. This CDR3 is 15 amino acids long. Germline V gene sequence: CDR1 SGHRS, CDR2 YFSETQ. V gave up 3 bases and J gave up 5 bases; unmatched junction bases: 8. CDR3: CASSSPTGGGETQYF. The sequenced CDR3 bases are TGCGCCAGCAGCTCTCCAACAGGGGGCGGGGAGACC. Filled out from reference TRBV5-1 and TRBJ2-5, the complete variable domain reads KAGVTQTPRYLIKTRGQQVTLSCSPISGHRSVSWYQQTPGQGLQFLFEYFSETQRNKGNFPGRFSGRQFSNSRSEMNVSTLELGDSALYLCASSSPTGGGETQYFGPGTRLLVL.

Concerning this clone itself: The read gets to within 3 residues of the CDR3 end, and the germline J gene fills in the rest. The V gene is TRBV20-1, the J gene TRBJ1-1, with 7 bases lining up with TRBD1. Germline assignment: CDR1 DFQATT and CDR2 SNEGSKA (reference sequence). Trimming at V came to 7 bases and at J to 5 bases, leaving 10 bases not matched to a gene. The CDR3 totals 13 residues. The DNA read from the CDR3 is TGCAGTGTCTTCGACAGGGCGGGGACTGAA. This gives the protein CSVFDRAGTE. The CDR3 as a whole reads CSVFDRAGTEAFF.

Concerning this clone itself: The read terminates 3 residues ahead of where the CDR3 ends, so the germline J gene completes it. The chain employs TRBV6-1 and TRBJ2-1, with 7 bases fitting TRBD2. This CDR3 is 13 amino acids long. Germline V gene lookup returns CDR1 MNHNS and CDR2 SASEGT. The junction had 1 base not matched to a gene; V was cut back by 3 bases and J by 5 bases. The covered CDR3 bases are TGTGCCAGCAGTGAGGGACTAAACAATGAG. It is translated as CASSEGLNNE. The full CDR3 sequence reads CASSEGLNNEQFF.

About this clone itself: The CDR3 end falls 3 residues outside the read, so it is completed with the germline J gene. The chain has TRBV5-4 and TRBJ2-3, with D perhaps TRBD1 (6 bases). The CDR3 covers 16 residues. Germline lookup yields CDR1 SGHNT and CDR2 YYREEE (reference sequence). The CDR3 here is CASSKSLGRDNQPQYF. CDR3 bases read: TGTGCCAGCAGCAAATCCTTAGGCAGGGACAATCAGCCG. The full variable domain, with the rest looked up from reference TRBV5-4 and TRBJ2-3, is ETGVTQSPTHLIKTRGQQVTLRCSSQSGHNTVSWYQQALGQGPQFIFQYYREEENGRGNFPPRFSGLQFPNYSSELNVNALELDDSALYLCASSKSLGRDNQPQYFGPGTRLTVL.

A word on this clone: The read stops 3 residues short of the end of the CDR3; the missing end is completed from the germline J gene. V gene TRBV7-9 combines with J gene TRBJ1-2; D gene uncertain. CDR1 and CDR2 from the germline V gene are SEHNR and FQNEAQ (reference sequence). With 1 base removed from V and 7 bases from J, the gap between germline ends came to 16 bases. The CDR3 extends over 15 amino acids. CDR3 amino acids: CASSLVLGEASGYTF. Incomplete CDR3 DNA: TGTGCCAGCAGCTTAGTTCTCGGGGAGGCTAGTGGC.

Note on this clone: The CDR3 end falls 3 residues outside the read, so it is completed with the germline J gene. This chain links TRBV7-3 with TRBJ2-2, with D possibly being TRBD2 (5 bases). CDR1 is SGHTA, CDR2 FQGTGA, per germline. CDR3 size: 13 residues. CDR3 DNA, as far as it was read: TGTGCCAGCAGCTTAGCGGGCAATTCACCG. Amino acids: CASSLAGNSP. The complete CDR3 reads CASSLAGNSPLFF.

Concerning this clone itself: The read is 3 residues too short to cover the CDR3 end, so that end is filled in from the germline J gene. The chain joins TRBV20-1 to TRBJ1-2, with 12 bases lining up with TRBD1. The CDR3 spans 14 residues. Looked up from germline, CDR1 is DFQATT and CDR2 is SNEGSKA (reference sequence). V lost 6 bases and J lost 3; bases outside the gene matches: 5. The sequenced part of the CDR3 DNA is TGCAGTGCCGGGGACAGGGGGCCTTACTATGGC. Translated, it gives CSAGDRGPYYG. The full CDR3 sequence reads CSAGDRGPYYGYTF.

As for this clone: The read stops 3 residues short of the end of the CDR3; the missing end is completed from the germline J gene. The genes are TRBV28 and TRBJ2-7; D might be TRBD1 (6 bases). Per germline, CDR1 MDHEN and CDR2 SYDVKM. The CDR3 consists of 12 residues. V was pared by 5 bases and J by 6 bases, with 11 bases between. The sequenced CDR3 bases are TGTGCCAGCAGTCGGACAGTTTTCGAG. It translates to CASSRTVFE. In full, the CDR3 is CASSRTVFEQYF.

Worth noting for this clone: The read gets to within 3 residues of the CDR3 end, and the germline J gene fills in the rest. The V gene is TRBV5-1, the J gene TRBJ2-7, with 7 positions matching TRBD1. Per the germline V gene, CDR1 is SGHRS and CDR2 is YFSETQ. The CDR3 is 13 residues long. V trimming: 4 bases; J trimming: 4 bases; junction bases outside the gene matches: 5. Here the CDR3 reads CASSIYRGYEQYF. The covered CDR3 bases are TGCGCCAGCAGCATATACAGGGGATACGAG.

On this clone itself: The CDR3 end falls 3 residues outside the read, so it is completed with the germline J gene. The chain recombines TRBV20-1 with TRBJ2-1, with 10 bases fitting TRBD2. Germline CDR1 reads DFQATT; CDR2 reads SNEGSKA (reference sequence). V lost 1 base to trimming and J lost 9 bases; unmatched junction nucleotides: 15. This CDR3 contains 17 residues. The CDR3 DNA, read in part, is TGCAGTGCTAGAGTAGGACTAGCGGCGAGTCGTTCCGGTGAG. As protein: CSARVGLAASRSGE. The whole CDR3 protein is CSARVGLAASRSGEQFF.

Comments on this clone: The DNA ends 3 residues before the CDR3 does, and the rest of the CDR3 is filled in from the germline J gene. This rearrangement joins TRBV5-1 to TRBJ2-1; 13 bases are shared with TRBD2. There are 18 residues in the CDR3. V lost 4 bases to trimming and J lost 0 bases; unmatched junction nucleotides: 7. Germline V gives CDR1 SGHRS, CDR2 YFSETQ. The CDR3 sequence is CASSPGLAGQSSYNEQFF. The part of the CDR3 DNA that was read is TGCGCCAGCAGCCCGGGACTAGCGGGGCAGAGCTCCTACAATGAG.

Worth noting for this clone: The read ends 3 residues shy of where the CDR3 ends; the end is completed using the germline J gene. The rearrangement uses TRBV20-1 and TRBJ2-5, with 7 bases matching TRBD1. V lost 7 bases to trimming and J lost 5 bases; unmatched junction nucleotides: 10. From germline, CDR1 is DFQATT and CDR2 SNEGSKA (reference sequence). The CDR3 length is 13 residues. CDR3 protein: CSVEQGTVETQYF. Incomplete CDR3 DNA: TGCAGTGTAGAACAGGGGACGGTTGAGACC.

Comments on this clone: The junction departs from germline at one end; a sequencing error may be responsible. The CDR3 region is CASSDKRSGNTIYF. The CDR3 DNA, read in part, is TGTGCCAGCAGTGATAAGCGCTCTGGAAACACA. This chain uses TRBV2 with TRBJ1-3, with D unclear. With the read ending 3 residues before the CDR3 end, the germline J gene is used to fill in that end. Germline CDR1 SNHLY, CDR2 FYNNEI. This CDR3 contains 14 residues.

A remark on this clone: The observed sequence ends 3 residues before the CDR3 terminus, with the missing tail filled in from the germline J gene. This chain uses TRBV7-6 with TRBJ1-2, with unresolved D. V shed 5 bases and J shed 3 bases, with 10 bases lying between them. The CDR3 has 13 residues. Germline V gene data show CDR1 as SGHVS and CDR2 as FNYEAQ. Here the CDR3 reads CASSPLSDYGYTF. Partial CDR3 DNA: TGTGCCAGCAGCCCCCTATCGGACTATGGC.

As regards this clone: The DNA ends 3 residues before the CDR3 does, and the rest of the CDR3 is filled in from the germline J gene. V gene TRBV30 combines with J gene TRBJ2-1, with TRBD1 identical over 7 bases. Germline CDR1 GTSNPN, CDR2 SVGIG (reference sequence). J lost 6 bases, V lost 5 bases, and 1 base had no gene match. The CDR3 covers 11 residues. The CDR3 sequence: CAWGTVNEQFF. Incomplete CDR3 DNA: TGTGCCTGGGGGACAGTCAATGAG.

Notes on this clone: The sequence runs out 3 residues before the end of the CDR3; the remainder is reconstructed from the germline J gene. The rearrangement uses TRBV6-1 and TRBJ1-2; TRBD1 aligns across 10 bases. V shed 3 bases and J 5 bases; nucleotides not matched to a gene: 0. Germline CDR1 and CDR2: MNHNS and SASEGT. The CDR3 extends over 13 amino acids. The covered CDR3 bases are TGTGCCAGCAGTGAGGACAGGGGGTATGGC. This encodes CASSEDRGYG. The full CDR3 is CASSEDRGYGYTF.

With regard to this clone: The read terminates 3 residues ahead of where the CDR3 ends, so the germline J gene completes it. The V call is TRBV20-1, the J call TRBJ2-3; 7 bases line up with TRBD2. The germline CDR1 and CDR2 sequences are DFQATT and SNEGSKA (reference sequence). This CDR3 is 13 amino acids long. The CDR3 reads CSATPGGGETQYF. Incomplete CDR3 DNA: TGCAGTGCTACACCGGGGGGTGGGGAGACG.

In the case of this clone: The CDR3 end falls 3 residues outside the read, so it is completed with the germline J gene. This chain joins TRBV7-2 and TRBJ2-3, with 8 bases fitting TRBD2. This CDR3 comprises 14 residues. From germline, CDR1 is SGHTA and CDR2 FQGNSA. The CDR3 protein is CASSPRTSWETQYF. Partial CDR3 DNA: TGTGCCAGCAGCCCTCGGACTAGCTGGGAGACG. The full variable domain, with the rest looked up from reference TRBV7-2 and TRBJ2-3, is GAGVSQSPSNKVTEKGKDVELRCDPISGHTALYWYRQSLGQGLEFLIYFQGNSAPDKSGLPSDRFSAERTGGSVSTLTIQRTQQEDSAVYLCASSPRTSWETQYFGPGTRLTVL.

As regards this clone: Coverage ceases 3 residues before the CDR3 finishes, and the germline J gene fills in the end. The chain couples TRBV5-1 to TRBJ1-4, with a possible D match to TRBD1 (6 bases). The CDR3 sequence is 14 residues long. In germline, CDR1 is SGHRS, CDR2 YFSETQ. Partial CDR3 DNA: TGCGCCAGCAGGGCGGCACAGGGCGGGACACCA. Residues: CASRAAQGGTP. The CDR3 in its entirety is CASRAAQGGTPLFF.

Notes on this clone: The sequenced fragment ends 3 residues before the CDR3 boundary, so the rest is inferred from the germline J gene. The chain is built from TRBV10-3 and TRBJ2-3; a weak D match, TRBD2 (6 bases). The ends were cut back, 6 bases at V and 1 base at J, with 14 bases in the middle. Germline V lookup: CDR1 ENHRY, CDR2 SYGVKD. The CDR3 is 15 residues long. Incomplete CDR3 DNA: TGTGCCATCAGAAGCGCTAGCGAGGGCACAGATACG. Translation gives CAIRSASEGTDT. The entire CDR3 protein is CAIRSASEGTDTQYF.

A remark on this clone: The read is 3 residues too short to cover the CDR3 end, so that end is filled in from the germline J gene. The rearrangement joins TRBV5-5 to TRBJ2-2; tentatively, D is TRBD1 (5 bases). CDR1 is SGHKS, CDR2 YYEKEE, per germline (reference sequence). V dropped 0 bases and J dropped 7 bases, with 10 bases sitting between them. This CDR3 is 14 amino acids long. The CDR3 loop reads CASSLAGNHGELFF. CDR3 DNA (partial): TGTGCCAGCAGCTTGGCAGGGAACCACGGGGAG.

As to this clone: The read gets to within 3 residues of the CDR3 end, and the germline J gene fills in the rest. The chain combines TRBV2 with TRBJ2-7; 11 bases map to TRBD2. J lost 3 bases, V lost 4 bases, and 2 bases had no gene match. Per the germline V gene, CDR1 is SNHLY and CDR2 is FYNNEI. The CDR3 is 14 residues long. CDR3 bases read: TGTGCCAGCAGTGGACTAGCGGGGCACTACGAG. Protein product: CASSGLAGHYE. The entire CDR3 protein reads CASSGLAGHYEQYF.

Notes on this clone: The DNA ends 3 residues before the CDR3 does, and the rest of the CDR3 is filled in from the germline J gene. This chain uses TRBV6-4 with TRBJ2-1; 12 positions match TRBD2. CDR1 and CDR2 (germline): MRHNA, SNTAGT. CDR3 length: 15 residues. Germline trimming cut 5 bases from V and 4 bases from J; bases unmatched to any gene: 3. CDR3 amino acids: CASSRLAGDYNEQFF. The DNA read from the CDR3 is TGTGCCAGCAGTAGACTAGCGGGGGATTACAATGAG.

On this clone: The read is 3 residues too short to cover the CDR3 end, so that end is filled in from the germline J gene. V usage is TRBV7-2 and J usage is TRBJ1-2; D is perhaps TRBD1 (6 bases). CDR1 SGHTA and CDR2 FQGNSA come from the germline V gene. Trimming took off 4 bases at V and 3 bases at J, with 9 bases between the two ends. The CDR3 is 13 residues long. The DNA read from the CDR3 is TGTGCCAGCAGCTCACAGGGTTACTATGGC. This sequence encodes CASSSQGYYG. The complete CDR3 reads CASSSQGYYGYTF.

As concerns this clone: The read ends 3 residues before the CDR3 terminus; that terminus is restored from the germline J gene. V usage is TRBV7-9 and J usage is TRBJ2-5; D gene unclear. The length of the CDR3 is 15 residues. V was clipped by 2 bases and J by 2 bases, with 12 bases between them. In germline, CDR1 is SEHNR, CDR2 FQNEAQ (reference sequence). The CDR3 here is CASSLYARRQETQYF. The covered CDR3 bases are TGTGCCAGCAGCTTATACGCTCGCAGACAAGAGACC.

Comments on this clone: Read coverage stops 3 residues before the CDR3 terminus; the germline J gene supplies the remainder. The V gene is TRBV5-1, the J gene TRBJ2-1; TRBD2 matches at 11 bases. The V gene's germline CDR1 is SGHRS and CDR2 YFSETQ. This CDR3 contains 16 residues. V gave up 4 bases and J gave up 6 bases; unmatched junction bases: 9. The CDR3 here is CASSTLAGGASNEQFF. The covered CDR3 bases are TGCGCCAGCAGCACTTTAGCGGGAGGGGCCTCCAATGAG.

As to this clone: The CDR3 is cut off 3 residues early in the read; its end comes from the germline J gene. The chain recombines TRBV7-9 with TRBJ1-2; TRBD1 matches at 8 bases. Germline assignment: CDR1 SEHNR and CDR2 FQNEAQ (reference sequence). The CDR3 spans 15 residues. The sequenced part of the CDR3 DNA is TGTGCCAGCAGCTTAGCGAACAGGGGGACAGATACC. Translated, it gives CASSLANRGTDT. The complete CDR3 sequence is CASSLANRGTDTYTF.